Following are 29 T cell receptor beta chains from one sample sequenced in a study of T cells in Graves' hyperthyroidism and ophthalmopathy (dated by TCRdb to between 2017 and 2020). Library generation was performed with multiplex PCR. Sequencer: Illumina HiSeq 2000. The TCR beta CDR3 regions were amplified from RNA transcripts. A first-round RT-PCR of the TCR CDR3 used the HTBI primer set with the Qiagen OneStep RT-PCR kit. The public sequencing data were trimmed at Q25 with fastp and processed into clonotypes with MiXCR by TCRdb, which kept only in-frame beta chains. One record per CDR3 amino acid sequence lists the most common genes and DNA. The sample profile shows some 500,000 distinct CDR3 sequences; more than 15% of them were found once. Jointly, the top ten make up about 29% of the sample. The sequenced sample was blood. Every receptor here comes from a woman in her 30s with Graves' ophthalmopathy.

As concerns this clonotype: This sequence may be a read error, since a much larger clone differs from it by one base. This chain links TRBV7-3 with TRBJ2-4; D is possibly TRBD2 (5 bases). Trimming stripped 6 bases from V and 1 base from J, with 16 bases between. Germline-derived CDR1 and CDR2 are SGHTA and FQGTGA. CDR3 length equals 16 residues. The CDR3 DNA reads as TGTGCCAGCAGTAGAGCCATGGAGGCGGCCAAAAACATTCAGTACTTC. Translating gives CASSRAMEAAKNIQYF.

This clonotype has a count of ten or more. The V gene is TRBV18, the J gene TRBJ1-1; D not resolved. The V and J ends lost 0 bases and 3 bases respectively, with 8 bases between them. Germline assignment: CDR1 KGHSH and CDR2 LQKENI. CDR3 length: 14 amino acids. The DNA of the CDR3 is TGTGCCAGCTCACCACCTTGGGGTGACACTGAAGCTTTCTTT. Translating gives CASSPPWGDTEAFF.

The gene calls are TRBV12-3 or TRBV12-4 and TRBJ2-2, with D unresolved. Trimming took 3 bases from V and 1 from J, leaving 6 bases between them. CDR3 length equals 14 residues. The CDR3: CASSLAENTGELFF. CDR3 bases: TGTGCCAGCAGTTTGGCAGAGAACACCGGGGAGCTGTTTTTT.

This clonotype has a count of ten or more. The CDR3 sequence is CASRRELPPGELFF. CDR3 DNA sequence: TGTGCCAGCAGAAGGGAGTTACCACCCGGGGAGCTGTTTTTT. This chain uses TRBV28 with TRBJ2-2; tentatively, D is TRBD2 (5 bases). Germline values: CDR1 MDHEN, CDR2 SYDVKM. The CDR3 is made up of 14 amino acids. V lost 6 bases to trimming and J lost 6 bases, with 14 bases between them.

This clonotype was counted ten times or more. The rearrangement joins TRBV7-2 to TRBJ2-7; 8 nucleotides match TRBD2. J was trimmed by 2 bases and V by 5 bases; bases with no gene match: 8. Germline CDR1 SGHTA, CDR2 FQGNSA. The CDR3 extends over 15 amino acids. The CDR3 reads CASSQRPSGPYEQYF. In DNA form, the CDR3 reads TGTGCCAGCAGCCAACGTCCTAGCGGGCCCTACGAGCAGTACTTC.

This rearrangement joins TRBV6-1 to TRBJ2-1, with TRBD1 matching 8 bases. This CDR3 is 14 amino acids long. After removal of 4 bases from V and 7 bases from J, the junction contained 6 bases not matched to a gene. Germline assignment: CDR1 MNHNS and CDR2 SASEGT. This CDR3 reads CASSVQGQVNEQFF. In DNA, the CDR3 is TGTGCCAGCAGTGTACAGGGACAGGTGAATGAGCAGTTCTTC.

There are a few counts of this clonotype. The chain is built from TRBV12-3 or TRBV12-4 and TRBJ2-1; possibly TRBD1 for D (5 bases). V was cut by 8 bases and J by 4 bases, with 12 bases left in between. The CDR3 totals 13 residues. The CDR3 DNA follows: TGTGCCAGCCGCGCTAAGGGGTACAATGAGCAGTTCTTC. It codes for CASRAKGYNEQFF.

V is TRBV7-2 and J is TRBJ2-5; maybe TRBD2 (5 bases). Germline loops: CDR1 SGHTA, CDR2 FQGNSA. Between the trimmed V and J ends, which lost 5 bases and 0 bases, there was a span of 10 bases. This CDR3 comprises 14 residues. The CDR3 DNA follows: TGTGCCAGCAGCCGCCGACTAAACCAAGAGACCCAGTACTTC. Its protein product is CASSRRLNQETQYF.

This clonotype showed up many times. The chain combines TRBV20-1 with TRBJ1-5; possible D gene TRBD1, 5 bases. In germline, CDR1 is DFQATT, CDR2 SNEGSKA (reference sequence). V was shortened by 0 bases and J by 9 bases, with 12 bases between the two germline ends. The CDR3 spans 13 residues. CDR3 residues: CSARDGGPGPQHF. CDR3 DNA sequence: TGCAGTGCTAGAGATGGGGGACCGGGGCCCCAGCATTTT.

The chain recombines TRBV7-2 with TRBJ2-2, with D perhaps matching TRBD1 (6 bases). Trimming took 1 base from V and 2 from J, leaving 8 bases between them. This CDR3 has 15 amino acids. CDR1 and CDR2 from the germline V gene are SGHTA and FQGNSA. CDR3 bases: TGTGCCAGCAGCTTAGGCAGGGGTAACACCGGGGAGCTGTTTTTT. Protein sequence: CASSLGRGNTGELFF.

The chain uses TRBV12-3 or TRBV12-4 and TRBJ2-7, with D hard to call. V lost 7 bases, J lost 0 bases, and 13 bases lay in between. This CDR3 spans 14 amino acids. For the CDR3, the DNA is TGTGCCAGCACTCCGTCGGCCAGCTCCTACGAGCAGTACTTC. Its translation: CASTPSASSYEQYF.

V gene TRBV6-2 or TRBV6-3 combines with J gene TRBJ1-3; D is uncertain. The CDR3 sequence is 16 residues long. Germline-derived CDR1 and CDR2 are MNHEY and SVGEGT. V was trimmed by 6 bases and J by 8 bases, leaving 23 bases between them. The CDR3 sequence is CASRDLQIRAWDTIYF. Written as DNA, the CDR3 is TGTGCCAGCAGAGACCTCCAGATTCGGGCTTGGGACACCATATATTTT.

At least ten counts were recorded for this clonotype. This chain links TRBV7-2 with TRBJ1-1; D may be TRBD1 (6 bases). Per germline, CDR1 SGHTA and CDR2 FQGNSA. The V end was cut by 6 bases, the J end by 3 bases, with 14 bases between. This CDR3 comprises 14 residues. The CDR3 nucleotides are TGTGCCAGCAGGATACAGGGTCATCACACTGAAGCTTTCTTT. The encoded protein is CASRIQGHHTEAFF.

This clonotype was detected many times. The chain combines TRBV4-3 with TRBJ2-5; 10 bases agree with TRBD1. CDR1 and CDR2 (germline): LGHNA, YSLEER. CDR3 length equals 15 residues. V was pared by 1 base and J by 2 bases, with 1 base of the junction left unmatched. The CDR3 region has the DNA TGCGCCAGCAGCCAAGGGGGACAGGGGCAAGAGACCCAGTACTTC. Its protein is CASSQGGQGQETQYF.

This clonotype was observed at least ten times. The V and J genes are TRBV24-1 and TRBJ1-4, with 10 nucleotides matching TRBD1. V shed 4 bases, J shed 3 bases, and the junction held 7 bases outside the gene matches. From germline, CDR1 is KGHDR and CDR2 SFDVKD. The length of the CDR3 is 17 residues. The CDR3, as DNA: TGTGCCACCAGTGACTCCGGGACAGGGGAGGCTAATGAAAAACTGTTTTTT. This translates into CATSDSGTGEANEKLFF.

The J gene is TRBJ2-3, the V gene TRBV10-2; 10 bases agree with TRBD2. CDR1 and CDR2 from the germline V gene are WSHSY and SAAADI. J lost 6 bases, V lost 0 bases, and 3 bases had no gene match. The CDR3 loop spans 15 amino acids. CDR3 sequence: CASSESSGRSDTQYF. The CDR3 bases are TGCGCCAGCAGTGAGTCTAGCGGGAGGTCGGATACGCAGTATTTT.

Regarding this clonotype: A single base separates this from a much larger clone, so it may be a read error. No conserved phenylalanine or tryptophan ends this CDR3, so it is likely a read error. This sequence joins TRBV18 and TRBJ2-5, with 8 bases identical to TRBD2. The V segment lost 6 bases and the J segment 5 bases; nucleotides outside the gene matches: 11. CDR3 length: 15 residues. Germline lookup yields CDR1 KGHSH and CDR2 LQKENI. The CDR3 DNA is TGTGCCAGCTCCCCCAGCGGGAGCCCGAAGGAGACCCAGTACCTC. The encoded protein is CASSPSGSPKETQYL.

This clonotype was seen ten or more times. The chain links TRBV27 to TRBJ1-5; no clear D. Trimming took off 4 bases at V and 4 bases at J, with 8 bases between the two ends. The CDR3 is 13 amino acids. Germline V CDR1 and CDR2: MNHEY, SMNVEV (reference sequence). The CDR3 loop is CASSWGGNQPQHF. The DNA for the CDR3 is TGTGCCAGCAGTTGGGGAGGGAATCAGCCCCAGCATTTT.

This clonotype was recorded many times. CDR3 nucleotide sequence: TGTGCCAGCAGTCCCATCCGCGGGAGGTTAGATACGCAGTATTTT. Translated: CASSPIRGRLDTQYF. This rearrangement joins TRBV28 to TRBJ2-3; 8 nucleotides agree with TRBD2. The length of the CDR3 is 15 residues. In germline, CDR1 is MDHEN, CDR2 SYDVKM. The ends lost 5 bases at V and 5 bases at J; junction bases unmatched: 9.

This clonotype was counted between two and nine times. CDR3: CASSFGLAGAGEQFF. The CDR3 coding sequence is TGTGCCAGCAGCTTCGGACTAGCGGGAGCGGGTGAGCAGTTCTTC. This chain joins TRBV5-6 and TRBJ2-1; 13 bases align to TRBD2. V gave up 2 bases and J gave up 9 bases; unmatched junction bases: 5. The CDR3 covers 15 residues. Per germline, CDR1 SGHDT and CDR2 YYEEEE.

This clonotype has only a few counts. Sequence at one end of the junction differs from germline and may be a read error. The chain couples TRBV20-1 to TRBJ2-3; tentatively, D is TRBD2 (6 bases). The CDR3 contains 14 residues. CDR1 is DFQATT and CDR2 is SNEGSKA in the germline V gene (reference sequence). CDR3 bases: TGCAGTGCTAGGGGCCGGGGGAGCAGAGATACGCAGTATTTT. Amino acids: CSARGRGSRDTQYF.

This clonotype has more than one count but fewer than ten. The chain employs TRBV4-1 and TRBJ2-5; a possible D gene is TRBD2 (6 bases). The CDR3 runs 14 residues. Per germline, CDR1 MGHRA and CDR2 YSYEKL. Trimming stripped 1 base from V and 5 bases from J, with 11 bases between. The CDR3 loop is CASSQGGAGETQYF. CDR3 coding DNA: TGCGCCAGCAGCCAAGGAGGGGCGGGGGAGACCCAGTACTTC.

This clonotype occurred many times. This rearrangement joins TRBV5-1 to TRBJ2-7; 9 bases align to TRBD1. The V and J ends lost 6 bases and 1 base, in that order; junction bases with no gene match: 5. This CDR3 has 14 residues. In germline, CDR1 is SGHRS, CDR2 YFSETQ. In DNA form, the CDR3 reads TGCGCCAGCACAACGGGACAGGGTTCCTACGAGCAGTACTTC. Translating it yields CASTTGQGSYEQYF.

The chain employs TRBV5-8 and TRBJ1-1, with a possible D match to TRBD1 (6 bases). The CDR3 is made up of 13 amino acids. The ends were cut back, 0 bases at V and 11 bases at J, with 14 bases in the middle. The germline CDR1 and CDR2 sequences are SGHTS and YDEGEE. The CDR3 DNA sequence: TGTGCCAGCAGCTTGGCCGGGACAACCGTCGCTTTCTTT. It is translated as CASSLAGTTVAFF.

This clonotype was observed many times. In nucleotides, the CDR3 is TGTGCCAGCAGCCCACAGACAGGGTTAGCCTACAATGAGCAGTTCTTC. Amino acid sequence: CASSPQTGLAYNEQFF. The chain combines TRBV7-2 with TRBJ2-1; 7 bases are a match to TRBD1. In germline, CDR1 is SGHTA, CDR2 FQGNSA. Trimming cost V 5 bases and J 2 bases; bases outside gene matches: 9. This CDR3 has 16 amino acids.

This clonotype was seen a handful of times. A much more abundant neighbour one base away suggests this may be a read error. This chain joins TRBV18 and TRBJ1-1; D remains unclear. The CDR3 loop spans 13 amino acids. Germline CDR1 and CDR2: KGHSH and LQKENI. As DNA, the CDR3 is TGTGCCGGCTCACCACTTCCTCTGGGTGAAGCTTTCTTT. This gives the protein CAGSPLPLGEAFF.

This clonotype appeared many times. The chain has TRBV19 and TRBJ2-2; 10 nucleotides agree with TRBD2. The CDR3 totals 17 residues. V lost 6 bases, J lost 0 bases, and 7 bases stayed unmatched. Germline CDR1 reads LNHDA; CDR2 reads SQIVND (reference sequence). CDR3 sequence reads: CASRILAGAPNTGELFF. DNA for the CDR3: TGTGCCAGTAGGATCCTAGCGGGAGCCCCGAACACCGGGGAGCTGTTTTTT.

This clonotype was counted a few times. The chain is built from TRBV19 and TRBJ2-5; D is perhaps TRBD1 (5 bases). Trimming shortened V by 3 bases and J by 4 bases, and 9 bases separated the two germline ends. CDR3 size: 13 residues. Germline V gene lookup returns CDR1 LNHDA and CDR2 SQIVND (reference sequence). CDR3 DNA: TGTGCCAGTAGTATCGACAGAGGAGAGACCCAGTACTTC. It codes for CASSIDRGETQYF.

This clonotype was recorded many times. This sequence joins TRBV28 and TRBJ2-1; D unresolved. This CDR3 has 14 residues. Germline CDR1 and CDR2: MDHEN and SYDVKM. The V end was cut by 5 bases, the J end by 4 bases, with 12 bases between. The CDR3 loop reads CASSTRGPYNEQFF. The CDR3 nucleotides are TGTGCCAGCAGTACCCGCGGCCCATACAATGAGCAGTTCTTC.